The entry that follows covers one TCR beta chain sequence. Its antigen is unidentified. The data were obtained in a study of graft-versus-host responses after intestinal transplantation. This CDR3 comprises 14 residues. Germline V gives CDR1 KGHSH, CDR2 LQKENI. Trimming stripped 6 bases from V and 5 bases from J, with 14 bases between. Repertoires were generated with immunoSEQ multiplex PCR, while TCRdb's copy carries only in-frame clones and drops some. Here the sample spans around 110,000 clones, approximately 90% being singletons. The material sequenced was unstimulated CD4+ T cells sorted from spleen or lymph node cells, taken before intestinal transplant. The chain is built from TRBV18 and TRBJ2-1; the D gene is possibly TRBD2 (6 bases). This sequence originates from a human donor who received an intestinal transplant. CDR3 DNA sequence: TGTGCCAGCTCCCCCGGGACTTACGACAATGAGCAGTTCTTC. Protein: CASSPGTYDNEQFF. Complete variable domain (other parts from reference TRBV18 and TRBJ2-1): NAGVMQNPRHLVRRRGQEARLRCSPMKGHSHVYWYRQLPEEGLKFMVYLQKENIIDESGMPKERFSAEFPKEGPSILRIQQVVRGDSAAYFCASSPGTYDNEQFFGPGTRLTVL.